This TCR beta chain was obtained from a study of post-analysis software for immune sequencing data. Study results and caveats: Patients showed TRBV5-6, TRBV5-1 and TRBV20-1 among roughly five TRBV segments more frequent than in controls. Samples made in the same batch grouped tightly together by F measure. Among multiple sclerosis patients, normalized Chao1 diversity was significantly below that of controls.

TCR beta libraries were prepared from cDNA with unique molecular identifiers. TCRdb analysed the PCR reads with MiXCR anew, one entry per CDR3 protein. The data hold about 460,000 distinct CDR3 sequences, with 45% observed a single time. This clonotype has more than one count but fewer than ten. The antigen is not known. The CDR3 extends over 16 amino acids. Trimming cost V 4 bases and J 0 bases, with 10 bases left between them. Germline CDR1 is MNHEY and CDR2 is SVGAGI. The sequencing input was blood. This receptor was identified in a girl between 5 and 17 years old with multiple sclerosis. The chain is built from TRBV6-5 and TRBJ2-6, with D perhaps TRBD1 (6 bases). CDR3: CASSFVQGSGANVLTF. For the CDR3, the DNA is TGTGCCAGCAGTTTCGTACAGGGCTCTGGGGCCAACGTCCTGACTTTC.